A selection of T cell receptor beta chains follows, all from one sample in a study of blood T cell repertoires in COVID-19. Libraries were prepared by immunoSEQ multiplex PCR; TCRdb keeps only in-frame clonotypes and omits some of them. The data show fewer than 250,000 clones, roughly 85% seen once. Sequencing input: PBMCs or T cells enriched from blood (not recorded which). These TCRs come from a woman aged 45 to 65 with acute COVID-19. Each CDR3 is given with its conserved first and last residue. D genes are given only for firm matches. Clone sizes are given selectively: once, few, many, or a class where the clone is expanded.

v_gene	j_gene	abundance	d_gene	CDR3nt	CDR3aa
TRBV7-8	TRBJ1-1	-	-	TGTGCCAGCAGCTTATTACAACGGAACACTGAAGCTTTCTTT	CASSLLQRNTEAFF
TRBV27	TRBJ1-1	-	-	TGTGCCAGCAGTAGCCGAGGTCGGGGTGGGCTGAACACTGAAGCTTTCTTT	CASSSRGRGGLNTEAFF
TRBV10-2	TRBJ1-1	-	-	TGCGCCAGCAGTGCCATTAAGACGGGAAACACTGAAGCTTTCTTT	CASSAIKTGNTEAFF
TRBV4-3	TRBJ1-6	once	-	TGCGCCAGCAGCCAAGATTCGGCAGGGGTGTCACCCCTCCACTTT	CASSQDSAGVSPLHF
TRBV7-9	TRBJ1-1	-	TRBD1	TGTGCCAGCAGCTCCGGACAGGGCGATTCCACTGAAGCTTTCTTT	CASSSGQGDSTEAFF
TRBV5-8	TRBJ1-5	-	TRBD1	TGTGCCAGCAGAAAAGGACAGGGAGGCAATCAGCCCCAGCATTTT	CASRKGQGGNQPQHF
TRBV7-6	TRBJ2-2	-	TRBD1	TGTGCCAGCAGCACCCGACAGGGGATGAACACCGGGGAGCTGTTTTTT	CASSTRQGMNTGELFF
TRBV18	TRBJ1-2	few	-	TGTGCCAGCTCAACCCATAGTAACTATGGCTACACCTTC	CASSTHSNYGYTF
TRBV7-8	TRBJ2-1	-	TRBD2	TGTGCCAGCAGCTTAATGGTTAGCGGGGGGGCGGGACACAATGAGCAGTTCTTC	CASSLMVSGGAGHNEQFF
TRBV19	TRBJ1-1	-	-	TGTGCCAGTAGTATCTGGGGGCGGAACACTGAAGCTTTCTTT	CASSIWGRNTEAFF
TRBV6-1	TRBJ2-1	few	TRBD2	TGTGCCAGCAGTGACGGACTAGCCCCCTACAATGAGCAGTTCTTC	CASSDGLAPYNEQFF
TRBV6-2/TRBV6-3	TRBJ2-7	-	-	TGTGCCAGCAGTTACTCGGCATACGAGCAGTACTTC	CASSYSAYEQYF
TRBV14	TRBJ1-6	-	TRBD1	TGTGCCAGCAGCCCGGACAGGCCGTATAATTCACCCCTCCACTTT	CASSPDRPYNSPLHF
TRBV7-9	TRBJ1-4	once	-	TGTGCCAGCAGCTTAGGGTCAGGACACTTGAATGAAAAACTGTTTTTT	CASSLGSGHLNEKLFF
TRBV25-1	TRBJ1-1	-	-	TGTGCCAGCAGTGAGCGGGGGCTGGGGACTGAAGCTTTCTTT	CASSERGLGTEAFF
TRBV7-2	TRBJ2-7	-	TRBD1	TGTGCCAGCAGCTCACCCGGACAGGGAAAGTACGAGCAGTACTTC	CASSSPGQGKYEQYF
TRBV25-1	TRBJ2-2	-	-	TGTGCCAGCAGTGAACATCTTGTGACAGGGGAGCTGTTTTTT	CASSEHLVTGELFF
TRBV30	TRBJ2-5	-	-	TGTGCCTGGAGTGCAGGGCGGATTGAGACCCAGTACTTC	CAWSAGRIETQYF
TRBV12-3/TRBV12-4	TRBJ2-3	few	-	TGTGCCAGCAGTTTCCCGGGCACAGATACGCAGTATTTT	CASSFPGTDTQYF
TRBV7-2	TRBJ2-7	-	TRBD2	TGTGCCAGCAGCCCCCAGGGAGGGTACCGCTCCTACGAGCAGTACTTC	CASSPQGGYRSYEQYF
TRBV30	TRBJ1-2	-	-	TGTGCCTGGAGTGTACGCGGGGGCAATTATGGCTACACCTTC	CAWSVRGGNYGYTF
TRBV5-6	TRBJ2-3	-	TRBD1	TGTGCCAGCAGCCAGACAGGGATTGATACGCAGTATTTT	CASSQTGIDTQYF
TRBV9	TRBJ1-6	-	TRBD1	TGTGCCAGCAGCGTGCGGGACAGGGGTGGATCACCCCTCCACTTT	CASSVRDRGGSPLHF
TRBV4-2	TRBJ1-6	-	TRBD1	TGTGCCAGCAGCCAAGATGGGACAGGGGTGTTCTCTCAAAATTCACCCCTCCACTTT	CASSQDGTGVFSQNSPLHF
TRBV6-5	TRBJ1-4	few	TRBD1	TGTGCCAGCAGTTACTCGGACAGGGTTGAAAAACTGTTTTTT	CASSYSDRVEKLFF
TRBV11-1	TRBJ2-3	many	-	TGTGCCAGCAGCTTAGCGGCAGGGCCCACAGATACGCAGTATTTT	CASSLAAGPTDTQYF
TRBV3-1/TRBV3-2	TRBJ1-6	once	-	TGTGCCAGCAGCCAAGTAACAGGGTGGAGTTCACCCCTCCACTTT	CASSQVTGWSSPLHF
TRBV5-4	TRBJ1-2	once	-	TGTGCCAGCAGCTCACAGGTGAACTATGGCTACACCTTC	CASSSQVNYGYTF
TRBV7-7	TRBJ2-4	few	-	TGTGCCAGCAGCTTAAGCGTGCGGGACAAAAACATTCAGTACTTC	CASSLSVRDKNIQYF
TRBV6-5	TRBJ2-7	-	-	TGTGCCAGCAGTTACGATAGGACAGCAGAAGAGTACTTC	CASSYDRTAEEYF
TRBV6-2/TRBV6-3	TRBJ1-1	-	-	TGTGCCAGCAGTTACAGTAGAGCGAACACTGAAGCTTTCTTT	CASSYSRANTEAFF
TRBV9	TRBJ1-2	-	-	TGTGCCAGCAGCGTAGGGGAGTCGAGCTATGGCTACACCTTC	CASSVGESSYGYTF
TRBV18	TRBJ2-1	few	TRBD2	TGTGCCAGCTCACCGAGCCGTGGCGGGGGGGCCTACAATGAGCAGTTCTTC	CASSPSRGGGAYNEQFF
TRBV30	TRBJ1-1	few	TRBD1	TGTGCCGGCCACAGGGGCATGAACACTGAAGCTTTCTTT	CAGHRGMNTEAFF
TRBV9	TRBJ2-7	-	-	TGTGCCAGCAGCAAAGATAGTTCGCGCTACGAGCAGTACTTC	CASSKDSSRYEQYF
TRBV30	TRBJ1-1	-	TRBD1	TGTGCCTGGAGTTGGGGACAGATTGAAGCTTTCTTT	CAWSWGQIEAFF
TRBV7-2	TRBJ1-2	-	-	TGTGCCAGCAGCTTATTGGGCGGGACGGAAGCTAACTATGGCTACACCTTC	CASSLLGGTEANYGYTF
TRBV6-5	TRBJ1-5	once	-	TGTGCCAGCAGCCCCCAGGGTTCCAATCAGCCCCAGCATTTT	CASSPQGSNQPQHF
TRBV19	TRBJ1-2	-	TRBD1	TGTGCCAGTACCGCAGCCGGGACAGGAAACCAACCCTATGGCTACACCTTC	CASTAAGTGNQPYGYTF
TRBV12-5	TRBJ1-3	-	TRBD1	TGTGCTAGTGGTGGCAACCGGGACAGCTCTGGAAACACCATATATTTT	CASGGNRDSSGNTIYF
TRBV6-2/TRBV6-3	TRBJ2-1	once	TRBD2	TGTGCCAGCAGTCCCTGGACTAGCGGGGCAAATGAGCAGTTCTTC	CASSPWTSGANEQFF
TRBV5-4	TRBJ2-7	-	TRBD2	TGTGCCAGCAGCTCACCGGGACTAGCGAGCTACGAGCAGTACTTC	CASSSPGLASYEQYF
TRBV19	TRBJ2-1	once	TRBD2	TGTGCCAGTAGTACCCAAGCGGGGGCCTACAATGAGCAGTTCTTC	CASSTQAGAYNEQFF
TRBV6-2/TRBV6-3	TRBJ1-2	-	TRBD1	TGTGCCAGCAGCAGAGGACAGGGGGGCGGCTACACCTTC	CASSRGQGGGYTF
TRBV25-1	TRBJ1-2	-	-	TGTGCCAGCAGTCCCGGGGAAAGGAACTATGGCTACACCTTC	CASSPGERNYGYTF
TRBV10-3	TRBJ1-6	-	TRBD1	TGTGCCATCAGTGACCGGGACAGGGGGGACTATAATTCACCCCTCCACTTT	CAISDRDRGDYNSPLHF
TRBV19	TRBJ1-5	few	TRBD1	TGTGCCAGTAAGGGACAGGGGCGCAATCAGCCCCAGCATTTT	CASKGQGRNQPQHF
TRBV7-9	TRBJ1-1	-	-	TGTGCCAGCAGCTCCCTCCAGTCCACTGAAGCTTTCTTT	CASSSLQSTEAFF
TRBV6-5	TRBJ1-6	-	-	TGTGCCAGCAGTTACGGAGGGTTCAGGAATTCACCCCTCCACTTT	CASSYGGFRNSPLHF
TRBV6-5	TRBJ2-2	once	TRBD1	TGTGCCAGCAGTTACTCAGGGACAGGGTCCACCGGGGAGCTGTTTTTT	CASSYSGTGSTGELFF